This T cell receptor (beta chain) originates from a study of T cell repertoires in cytomegalovirus infection. TCRdb re-called the reads with MiXCR, one entry per CDR3 protein. The table lists around 190,000 distinct CDR3 sequences, approximately 15% of them singletons. This clonotype was seen at least ten times. This CDR3 has 11 residues. Between the trimmed V and J ends, which lost 4 bases and 11 bases, there was a span of 9 bases. Germline CDR1 reads SGHTA; CDR2 reads FQGNSA. This TCR was recovered from a human donor in good health (CMV status not recorded). Some clones in this sample may be carry-over from other donors' samples. This chain connects TRBV7-2 to TRBJ1-5; D gene unclear. Sequencing input: PBMCs. The CDR3 nucleotides read TGTGCCAGCAGCTCTAGCTCGACCCAGCATTTT. Amino acids: CASSSSSTQHF. The whole variable domain, remainder taken from reference TRBV7-2 and TRBJ1-5, is GAGVSQSPSNKVTEKGKDVELRCDPISGHTALYWYRQSLGQGLEFLIYFQGNSAPDKSGLPSDRFSAERTGGSVSTLTIQRTQQEDSAVYLCASSSSSTQHFGDGTRLSIL.